This entry features one TCR beta chain sequence. Its antigen is not known. The data were obtained in a study of a mutant IDH1 vaccine in newly diagnosed glioma. On the study more broadly: Every participant had undergone radiotherapy, temozolomide, or both before, and most underwent both.

Assay: immunoSEQ multiplex PCR; the TCRdb copy retains only in-frame clones and omits some. The table records some 30,000 clones, roughly 90% of them present only once. Time point described: week 23, last vaccination. A single vaccine dose contained 300 ug of mutant IDH1 20-mer peptide, and topical imiquimod was used with it. The source material was PBMCs, sampled from a glioma patient whose treatment included an IDH1 peptide vaccine. This TCR derives from a man aged 40-55 years with glioma.

For the CDR3, the DNA is TGTGCCAGCAGCGTTCAAGGCAGGGGGCGAGAAACCATATATTTT. Protein: CASSVQGRGRETIYF. The chain employs TRBV9 and TRBJ1-3; 8 nucleotides agree with TRBD1. Germline-derived CDR1 and CDR2 are SGDLS and YYNGEE. The CDR3 has 15 residues. V gave up 2 bases and J gave up 10 bases; unmatched junction bases: 11.